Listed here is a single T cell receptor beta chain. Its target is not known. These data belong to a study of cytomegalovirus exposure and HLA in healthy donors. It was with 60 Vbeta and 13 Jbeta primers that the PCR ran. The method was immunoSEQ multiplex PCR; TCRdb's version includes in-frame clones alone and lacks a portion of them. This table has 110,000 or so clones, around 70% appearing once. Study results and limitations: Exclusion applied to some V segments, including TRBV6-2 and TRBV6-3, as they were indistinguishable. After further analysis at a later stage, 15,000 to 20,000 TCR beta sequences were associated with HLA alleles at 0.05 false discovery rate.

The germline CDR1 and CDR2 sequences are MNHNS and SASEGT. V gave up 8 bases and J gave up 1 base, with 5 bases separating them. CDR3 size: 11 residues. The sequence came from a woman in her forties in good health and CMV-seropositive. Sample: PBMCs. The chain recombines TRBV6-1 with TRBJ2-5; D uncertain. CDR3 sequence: CASSFQETQYF. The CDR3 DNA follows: TGTGCCAGCTCCTTCCAAGAGACCCAGTACTTC.